One sample yielded the 25 T cell receptor beta chains listed below, sequenced in a study of blood T cell repertoires in COVID-19. Sequencing used immunoSEQ multiplex PCR; TCRdb keeps in-frame clones, though not all of them. The table lists roughly 62,000 clones, around 90% of them singletons, with approximately 6% in the top ten. The sequenced sample was peripheral blood. These receptors all stem from a human donor in a cohort sampled during active COVID-19.

The V and J genes are TRBV27 and TRBJ1-6, with 8 bases matching TRBD1. J gave up 7 bases and V 6 bases, and 5 bases lay outside the gene matches. The CDR3 extends over 14 amino acids. Germline-derived CDR1 and CDR2 are MNHEY and SMNVEV (reference sequence). CDR3 bases: TGTGCCAGCAGATCCGGGACAGGAAATTCACCCCTCCACTTT. Translating gives CASRSGTGNSPLHF.

This rearrangement joins TRBV9 to TRBJ2-3; the D gene is possibly TRBD1 (5 bases). Germline V gene data show CDR1 as SGDLS and CDR2 as YYNGEE. The CDR3 consists of 14 residues. V dropped 3 bases and J dropped 1 base, with 9 bases sitting between them. CDR3 residues: CASSGIGGTDTQYF. CDR3 sequence (DNA): TGTGCCAGCAGCGGTATAGGGGGCACAGATACGCAGTATTTT.

The V and J genes are TRBV7-3 and TRBJ1-6, with D possibly TRBD1 on 5 matching bases. The V gene's germline CDR1 is SGHTA and CDR2 FQGTGA. The CDR3 covers 13 residues. Trimming stripped 2 bases from V and 9 bases from J, with 8 bases between. The CDR3: CASSLQGGSPLHF. In DNA, the CDR3 is TGTGCCAGCAGCTTACAGGGAGGTTCACCCCTCCACTTT.

The chain carries TRBV5-1 and TRBJ1-1; no reliable D call. The germline V gene encodes CDR1 SGHRS and CDR2 YFSETQ. V gave up 4 bases and J gave up 1 base, with 11 bases separating them. This CDR3 contains 14 residues. In DNA form, the CDR3 reads TGCGCCAGCAGCCCGGGGTTTCAGAACACTGAAGCTTTCTTT. Protein: CASSPGFQNTEAFF.

This clone occurred once. The chain combines TRBV6-6 with TRBJ2-3; D remains ambiguous. The length of the CDR3 is 13 residues. Germline CDR1 is MNHNY and CDR2 is SVGAGI (reference sequence). V gave up 2 bases and J gave up 4 bases, with 7 bases separating them. Written as DNA, the CDR3 is TGTGCCAGCAGTTACCAGTGGTCAGATACGCAGTATTTT. Protein sequence: CASSYQWSDTQYF.

The J gene is TRBJ1-6, the V gene TRBV6-4, with a possible D match to TRBD1 (5 bases). Between the trimmed V and J ends, which lost 0 bases and 10 bases, there was a span of 13 bases. Germline CDR1 is MRHNA and CDR2 is SNTAGT. The CDR3 spans 15 residues. The CDR3 here is CASSDSTAGLSPLHF. CDR3 sequence (DNA): TGTGCCAGCAGTGACTCGACGGCAGGGTTATCACCCCTCCACTTT.

The rearrangement uses TRBV4-2 and TRBJ2-3; TRBD2 aligns across 8 bases. This CDR3 is 17 amino acids long. V gave up 4 bases and J gave up 3 bases; unmatched junction bases: 12. CDR1 is LGHNA, CDR2 YNFKEQ, per germline. CDR3 region: CASSREPPGGETDTQYF. Written as DNA, the CDR3 is TGTGCCAGCAGCCGCGAGCCCCCGGGAGGGGAAACAGATACGCAGTATTTT.

The J gene is TRBJ2-2, the V gene TRBV7-2, with 9 bases that match TRBD2. CDR3 length: 17 residues. The germline V gene encodes CDR1 SGHTA and CDR2 FQGNSA. V shed 1 base, J shed 2 bases, and the junction held 5 bases outside the gene matches. CDR3 residues: CASSLDGTSLNTGELFF. The DNA of the CDR3 is TGTGCCAGCAGCTTAGATGGGACTAGCTTAAACACCGGGGAGCTGTTTTTT.

This sequence joins TRBV7-8 and TRBJ1-2; the D is unclear. The CDR3 covers 17 residues. Per germline, CDR1 SGHVS and CDR2 FQNEAQ. V lost 4 bases to trimming and J lost 2 bases, with 20 bases between them. CDR3 region: CASSSTYGTEPNYGYTF. CDR3 DNA: TGTGCCAGCAGCTCGACCTACGGCACGGAGCCGAACTATGGCTACACCTTC.

The V call is TRBV7-9, the J call TRBJ2-7; a possible D gene is TRBD1 (5 bases). The CDR3 loop spans 17 amino acids. The germline gives CDR1 SEHNR, CDR2 FQNEAQ (reference sequence). V was trimmed by 1 base and J by 2 bases, leaving 18 bases between them. CDR3 in amino acids: CASSLVALSLGPYEQYF. CDR3 DNA sequence: TGTGCCAGCAGCTTAGTAGCCCTTAGTTTGGGGCCCTACGAGCAGTACTTC.

The CDR3 loop is CASSQNSNTEAFF. CDR3 nucleotide sequence: TGTGCCAGCAGCCAGAACAGTAACACTGAAGCTTTCTTT. The V and J genes are TRBV7-6 and TRBJ1-1; unclear D gene. Trimming shortened V by 5 bases and J by 2 bases, and 9 bases separated the two germline ends. Germline V gives CDR1 SGHVS, CDR2 FNYEAQ. CDR3 size: 13 residues.

This clone turned up a few times. The chain links TRBV25-1 to TRBJ1-5; D is undetermined. V lost 8 bases and J 5 bases, leaving 13 bases between the germline ends. Germline CDR1 reads MGHDK; CDR2 reads SYGVNS. The CDR3 has 13 residues. CDR3 nucleotide sequence: TGTGCCAGCTCCAATGACATTTATCAGCCCCAGCATTTT. It translates to CASSNDIYQPQHF. Full variable domain (outside the CDR3, taken from reference TRBV25-1 and TRBJ1-5): EADIYQTPRYLVIGTGKKITLECSQTMGHDKMYWYQQDPGMELHLIHYSYGVNSTEKGDLSSESTVSRIRTEHFPLTLESARPSHTSQYLCASSNDIYQPQHFGDGTRLSIL.

The DNA for the CDR3 is TGTGCCTGGAGCTTGGGACTTATAGGCTCTGGGGCCAACGTCCTGACTTTC. Protein product: CAWSLGLIGSGANVLTF. The genes are TRBV30 and TRBJ2-6, with a possible D match to TRBD2 (6 bases). Between the trimmed V and J ends, which lost 3 bases and 0 bases, there was a span of 15 bases. The CDR3 extends over 17 amino acids. Germline V gene lookup returns CDR1 GTSNPN and CDR2 SVGIG (reference sequence).

The rearrangement uses TRBV12-3 or TRBV12-4 and TRBJ1-1; 7 bases line up with TRBD1. V lost 5 bases, J lost 10 bases, and 4 bases stayed unmatched. This CDR3 is built from 11 residues. This CDR3 reads CASSAGTVAFF. The DNA for the CDR3 is TGTGCCAGCAGTGCCGGGACAGTAGCTTTCTTT.

The gene calls are TRBV5-1 and TRBJ2-7, with 9 bases matching TRBD1. Unmatched junction bases numbered 7, after V lost 4 bases and J lost 2 bases. The CDR3 extends over 15 amino acids. The germline gives CDR1 SGHRS, CDR2 YFSETQ. The CDR3 is CASSKRTGEAYEQYF. CDR3 nucleotide sequence: TGCGCCAGCAGCAAGCGGACAGGGGAAGCCTACGAGCAGTACTTC.

V and J are TRBV3-1 (or the pseudogene TRBV3-2) and TRBJ2-7; 13 bases agree with TRBD2. Germline loops: CDR1 LGHDT, CDR2 YNNKEL (reference sequence). The CDR3 sequence is 15 residues long. V dropped 3 bases and J dropped 3; count of bases not matched to a gene: 2. The CDR3 loop is CASSHGLAGVYEQYF. The CDR3 DNA reads as TGTGCCAGCAGCCATGGACTAGCGGGAGTCTACGAGCAGTACTTC.

V gene TRBV10-3 combines with J gene TRBJ2-1; 9 bases match TRBD2. The germline V gene has CDR1 ENHRY and CDR2 SYGVKD. With 5 bases clipped from V and 7 bases from J, the junction kept 12 bases outside the gene matches. The CDR3 covers 16 residues. The CDR3 loop reads CAISPLLAGVSNEQFF. Written as DNA, the CDR3 is TGTGCCATCAGTCCACTATTAGCGGGAGTTAGTAATGAGCAGTTCTTC.

The chain joins TRBV19 to TRBJ1-2; the D is unclear. Per the germline V gene, CDR1 is LNHDA and CDR2 is SQIVND (reference sequence). With 2 bases removed from V and 4 bases from J, the gap between germline ends came to 5 bases. The CDR3 is 12 amino acids. The CDR3 nucleotides are TGTGCCAGTAGTATATCCGGCTATGGCTACACCTTC. Amino acid sequence: CASSISGYGYTF. The complete variable domain, with remaining parts taken from reference TRBV19 and TRBJ1-2, reads DGGITQSPKYLFRKEGQNVTLSCEQNLNHDAMYWYRQDPGQGLRLIYYSQIVNDFQKGDIAEGYSVSREKKESFPLTVTSAQKNPTAFYLCASSISGYGYTFGSGTRLTVV.

This rearrangement joins TRBV4-2 to TRBJ1-4; D not resolved. Germline CDR1 is LGHNA and CDR2 is YNFKEQ. The length of the CDR3 is 16 residues. V lost 0 bases and J 3 bases, leaving 11 bases between the germline ends. The CDR3 DNA is TGTGCCAGCAGCCAAGATAGGAGGGTACCTAATGAAAAACTGTTTTTT. This codes for CASSQDRRVPNEKLFF.

V usage is TRBV19 and J usage is TRBJ1-2; no reliable D call. The germline V and J ends were trimmed by 5 bases and 5 bases, with 9 bases remaining between them. Germline CDR1 and CDR2: LNHDA and SQIVND (reference sequence). There are 12 residues in the CDR3. The CDR3 spells CASSEGLYGYTF. The CDR3 nucleotides read TGTGCCAGTAGTGAGGGTCTGTATGGCTACACCTTC.

The rearrangement joins TRBV5-1 to TRBJ2-7, with TRBD2 matching over 7 bases. The CDR3 runs to 14 residues. V trimming: 0 bases; J trimming: 3 bases; junction bases outside the gene matches: 3. Per the germline V gene, CDR1 is SGHRS and CDR2 is YFSETQ. The CDR3 is CASSLVGGNYEQYF. DNA of the CDR3: TGCGCCAGCAGCTTGGTGGGGGGGAACTACGAGCAGTACTTC. Based on the CDR3 plus reference TRBV5-1 and TRBJ2-7, the full variable domain is KAGVTQTPRYLIKTRGQQVTLSCSPISGHRSVSWYQQTPGQGLQFLFEYFSETQRNKGNFPGRFSGRQFSNSRSEMNVSTLELGDSALYLCASSLVGGNYEQYFGPGTRLTVT.

J is TRBJ2-2 and V is TRBV10-3, with 15 bases aligning to TRBD2. The CDR3 has 19 amino acids. Germline lookup yields CDR1 ENHRY and CDR2 SYGVKD. J was trimmed by 1 base and V by 3 bases; bases with no gene match: 6. CDR3 DNA: TGTGCCATCAGTGACCCCGGACTAGCGGGAGGGATGAACACCGGGGAGCTGTTTTTT. Translated: CAISDPGLAGGMNTGELFF.

The chain employs TRBV7-2 and TRBJ2-7; D gene unclear. V gave up 6 bases and J gave up 7 bases, with 19 bases separating them. This CDR3 has 14 amino acids. The V gene's germline CDR1 is SGHTA and CDR2 FQGNSA. CDR3 DNA sequence: TGTGCCAGCAGTATAGAGGAATCGGAGTGGGAGCAGTACTTC. It codes for CASSIEESEWEQYF.

The chain joins TRBV12-3 or TRBV12-4 to TRBJ1-1; TRBD1 might be the D (6 bases). Deletions cut 8 bases from V and 10 bases from J, with 14 bases between. This CDR3 has 11 residues. The CDR3 bases are TGTGCCAGCGGGTCAGGGGCTGGAGCTTTCTTT. Protein product: CASGSGAGAFF.

This chain joins TRBV7-2 and TRBJ2-1; 9 bases map to TRBD2. This CDR3 spans 15 amino acids. V lost 4 bases to trimming and J lost 6 bases; unmatched junction nucleotides: 7. The V gene's germline CDR1 is SGHTA and CDR2 FQGNSA. CDR3 sequence: CASSYASGMGNEQFF. The CDR3 nucleotides are TGTGCCAGCAGCTATGCTAGCGGGATGGGCAATGAGCAGTTCTTC.